This note documents a single T cell receptor (beta chain) sequence. In the original processing: It was from reference gene primer amplification that nucleated cell counts were estimated. Sequencing used immunoSEQ multiplex PCR; TCRdb keeps in-frame clones, though not all of them. The DNA was the basis for D and trimming; V, J and clone size are from that table. The table shows 300,000 to 450,000 clones, with 88% occurring only once. These data originate in a study of blood T cell repertoires in COVID-19. The overall study: Sites in the United States, Italy and Spain provided acute and convalescent COVID-19 samples.

No more than 2 weeks before study entry, exposed participants had met a case of COVID-19. The CDR3 sequence is 13 residues long. Looked up from germline, CDR1 is SQVTM and CDR2 is ANQGSEA. Losses at the gene ends were 4 bases for V and 7 bases for J; bases not matched to a gene: 3. Source material: PBMCs or T cells enriched from blood (not recorded which). This sequence originates from a woman aged 25 to 39 who had been exposed to COVID-19. V is TRBV29-1 and J is TRBJ1-6, with 8 bases that match TRBD1. The CDR3 DNA is TGCAGCGTTGGACAGGGGAGGAATTCACCCCTCCACTTT. Translating gives CSVGQGRNSPLHF.